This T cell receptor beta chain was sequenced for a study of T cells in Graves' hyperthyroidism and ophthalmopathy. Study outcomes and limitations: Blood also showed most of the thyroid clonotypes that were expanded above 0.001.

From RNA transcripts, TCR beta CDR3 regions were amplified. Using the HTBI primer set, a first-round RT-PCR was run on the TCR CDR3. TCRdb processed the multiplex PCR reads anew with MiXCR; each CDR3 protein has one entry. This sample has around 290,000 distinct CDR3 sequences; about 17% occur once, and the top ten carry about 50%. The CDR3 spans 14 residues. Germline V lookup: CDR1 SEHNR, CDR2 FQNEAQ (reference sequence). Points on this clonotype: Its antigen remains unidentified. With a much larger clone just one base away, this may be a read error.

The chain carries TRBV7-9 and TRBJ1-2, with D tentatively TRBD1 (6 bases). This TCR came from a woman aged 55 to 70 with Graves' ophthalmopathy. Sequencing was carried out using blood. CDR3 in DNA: TGTGCCGGCAGCCCACCGTCAGGGGCCTATGGCTACACCTTC. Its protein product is CAGSPPSGAYGYTF.